Sequencing of this T cell receptor (beta chain) was carried out in a study of T cell repertoires in cytomegalovirus infection. This clonotype was counted between two and nine times. Antigen: not known. The V gene's germline CDR1 is MRHNA and CDR2 SNTAGT. The CDR3 sequence is 13 residues long. V was shortened by 6 bases and J by 8 bases, with 16 bases between the two germline ends. TCRdb passed the reads through MiXCR, listing each CDR3 protein once. The sample includes some 940,000 distinct CDR3 sequences, approximately 31% of them seen just once. This TCR derives from a human donor in good health (CMV status not recorded). Some clones in this sample may be carry-over from other donors' samples. The sequencing here drew on cultured CD8+ T cells from PBMCs, taken from culture after CMV antigen stimulation. This sequence joins TRBV6-4 and TRBJ1-1; no clear D. This CDR3 reads CASSPDGRREAFF. The CDR3 DNA is TGTGCCAGCAGCCCGGACGGCCGACGGGAAGCTTTCTTT.